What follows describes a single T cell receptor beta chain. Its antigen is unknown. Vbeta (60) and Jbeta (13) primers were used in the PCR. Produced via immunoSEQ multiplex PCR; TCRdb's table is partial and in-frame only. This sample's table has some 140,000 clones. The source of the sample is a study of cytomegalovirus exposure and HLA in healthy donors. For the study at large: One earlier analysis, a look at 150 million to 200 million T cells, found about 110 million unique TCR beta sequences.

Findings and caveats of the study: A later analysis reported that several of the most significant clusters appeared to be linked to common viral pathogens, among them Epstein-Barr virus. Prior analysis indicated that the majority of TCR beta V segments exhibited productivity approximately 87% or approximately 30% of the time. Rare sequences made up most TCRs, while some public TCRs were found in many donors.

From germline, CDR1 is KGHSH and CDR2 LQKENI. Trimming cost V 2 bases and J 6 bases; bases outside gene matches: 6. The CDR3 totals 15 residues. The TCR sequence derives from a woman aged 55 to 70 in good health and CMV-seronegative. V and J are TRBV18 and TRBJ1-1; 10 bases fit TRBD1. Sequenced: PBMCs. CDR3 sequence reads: CASSPFGQGEAEAFF. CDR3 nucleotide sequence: TGTGCCAGCTCACCATTCGGACAGGGGGAGGCTGAAGCTTTCTTT.